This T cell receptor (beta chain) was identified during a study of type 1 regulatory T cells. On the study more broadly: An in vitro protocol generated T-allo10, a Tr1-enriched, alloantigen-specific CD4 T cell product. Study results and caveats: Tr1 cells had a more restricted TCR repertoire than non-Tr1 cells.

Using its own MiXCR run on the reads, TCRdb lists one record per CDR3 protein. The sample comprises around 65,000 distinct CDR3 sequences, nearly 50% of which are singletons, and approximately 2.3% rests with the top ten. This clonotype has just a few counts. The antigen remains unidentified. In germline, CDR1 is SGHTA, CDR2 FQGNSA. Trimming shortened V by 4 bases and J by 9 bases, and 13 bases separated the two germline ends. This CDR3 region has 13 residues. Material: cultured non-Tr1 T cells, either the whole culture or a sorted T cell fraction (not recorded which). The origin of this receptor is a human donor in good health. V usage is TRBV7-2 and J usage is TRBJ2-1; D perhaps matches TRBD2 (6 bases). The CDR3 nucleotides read TGTGCCAGCAGCTCCTACTCGGGGGTTGAGCAGTTCTTC. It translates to CASSSYSGVEQFF.